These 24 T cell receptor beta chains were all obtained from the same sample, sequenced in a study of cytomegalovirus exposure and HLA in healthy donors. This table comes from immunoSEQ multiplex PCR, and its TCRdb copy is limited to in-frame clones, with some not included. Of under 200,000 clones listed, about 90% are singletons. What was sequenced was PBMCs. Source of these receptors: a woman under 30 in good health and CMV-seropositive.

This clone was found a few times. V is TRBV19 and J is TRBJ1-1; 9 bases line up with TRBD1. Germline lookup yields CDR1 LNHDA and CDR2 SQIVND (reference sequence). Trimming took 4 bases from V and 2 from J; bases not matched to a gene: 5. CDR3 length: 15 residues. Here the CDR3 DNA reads TGTGCCAGTAGTAATAGGGACAGGGCAAACACTGAAGCTTTCTTT. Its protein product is CASSNRDRANTEAFF.

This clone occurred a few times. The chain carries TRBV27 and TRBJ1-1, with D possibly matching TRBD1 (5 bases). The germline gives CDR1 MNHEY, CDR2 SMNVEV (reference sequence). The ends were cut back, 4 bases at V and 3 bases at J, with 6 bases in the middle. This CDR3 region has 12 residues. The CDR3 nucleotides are TGTGCCAGCAGTTCACAGGACACTGAAGCTTTCTTT. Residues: CASSSQDTEAFF.

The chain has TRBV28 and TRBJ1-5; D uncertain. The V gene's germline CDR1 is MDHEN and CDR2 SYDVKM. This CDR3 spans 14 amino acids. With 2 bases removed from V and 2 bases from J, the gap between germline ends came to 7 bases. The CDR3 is CASSLGGGNQPQHF. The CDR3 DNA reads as TGTGCCAGCAGTTTAGGAGGCGGCAATCAGCCCCAGCATTTT. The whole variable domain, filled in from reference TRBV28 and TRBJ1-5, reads DVKVTQSSRYLVKRTGEKVFLECVQDMDHENMFWYRQDPGLGLRLIYFSYDVKMKEKGDIPEGYSVSREKKERFSLILESASTNQTSMYLCASSLGGGNQPQHFGDGTRLSIL.

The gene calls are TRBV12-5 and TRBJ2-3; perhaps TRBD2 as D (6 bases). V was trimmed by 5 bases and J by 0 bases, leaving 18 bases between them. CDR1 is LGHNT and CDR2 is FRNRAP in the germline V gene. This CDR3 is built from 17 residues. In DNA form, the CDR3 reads TGTGCTAGTGGTGTGGCGCAGACTAGTCTGAGCACAGATACGCAGTATTTT. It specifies CASGVAQTSLSTDTQYF.

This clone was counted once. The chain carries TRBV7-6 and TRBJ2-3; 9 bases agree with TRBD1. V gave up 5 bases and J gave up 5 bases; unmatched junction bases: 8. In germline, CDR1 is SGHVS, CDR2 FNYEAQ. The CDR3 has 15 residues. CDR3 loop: CASSTGTGSLDTQYF. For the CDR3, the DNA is TGTGCCAGCAGCACTGGGACAGGGTCCCTAGATACGCAGTATTTT. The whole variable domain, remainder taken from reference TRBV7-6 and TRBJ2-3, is GAGVSQSPRYKVTKRGQDVALRCDPISGHVSLYWYRQALGQGPEFLTYFNYEAQQDKSGLPNDRFSAERPEGSISTLTIQRTEQRDSAMYRCASSTGTGSLDTQYFGPGTRLTVL.

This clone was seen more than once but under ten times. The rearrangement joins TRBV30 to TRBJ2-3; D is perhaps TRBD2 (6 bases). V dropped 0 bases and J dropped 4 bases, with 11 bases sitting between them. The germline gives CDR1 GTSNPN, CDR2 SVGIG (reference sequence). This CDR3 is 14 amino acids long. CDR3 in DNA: TGTGCCTGGAGTGTACTGGGGGGTCCAGATACGCAGTATTTT. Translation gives CAWSVLGGPDTQYF.

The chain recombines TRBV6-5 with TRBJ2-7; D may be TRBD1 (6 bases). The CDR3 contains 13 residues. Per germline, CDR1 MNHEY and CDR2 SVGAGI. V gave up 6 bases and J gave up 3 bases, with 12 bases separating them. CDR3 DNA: TGTGCCAGCAGCCCGGGACACCTCTACGAGCAGTACTTC. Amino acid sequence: CASSPGHLYEQYF.

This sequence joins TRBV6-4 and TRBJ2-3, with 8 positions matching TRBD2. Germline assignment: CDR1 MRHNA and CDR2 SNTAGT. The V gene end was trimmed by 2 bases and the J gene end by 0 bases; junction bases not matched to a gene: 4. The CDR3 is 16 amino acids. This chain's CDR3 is CASSDLASGSTDTQYF. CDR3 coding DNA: TGTGCCAGCAGTGACCTAGCTAGCGGGAGCACAGATACGCAGTATTTT.

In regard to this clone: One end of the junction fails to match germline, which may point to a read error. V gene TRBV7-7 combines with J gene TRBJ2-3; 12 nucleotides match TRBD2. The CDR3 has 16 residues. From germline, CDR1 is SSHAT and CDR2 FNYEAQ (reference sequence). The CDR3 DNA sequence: TGTGCTAGCAGCCCCTCCCGGACTAGCGGGGAGGATACGCAGTATTTT. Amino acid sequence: CASSPSRTSGEDTQYF.

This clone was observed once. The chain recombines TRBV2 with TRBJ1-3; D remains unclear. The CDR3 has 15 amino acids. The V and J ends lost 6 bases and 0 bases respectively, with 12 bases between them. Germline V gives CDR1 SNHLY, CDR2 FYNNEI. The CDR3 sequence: CASSVQLRSGNTIYF. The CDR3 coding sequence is TGTGCCAGCAGCGTACAGCTCCGCTCTGGAAACACCATATATTTT. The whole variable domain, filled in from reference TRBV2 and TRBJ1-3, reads EPEVTQTPSHQVTQMGQEVILRCVPISNHLYFYWYRQILGQKVEFLVSFYNNEISEKSEIFDDQFSVERPDGSNFTLKIRSTKLEDSAMYFCASSVQLRSGNTIYFGEGSWLTVV.

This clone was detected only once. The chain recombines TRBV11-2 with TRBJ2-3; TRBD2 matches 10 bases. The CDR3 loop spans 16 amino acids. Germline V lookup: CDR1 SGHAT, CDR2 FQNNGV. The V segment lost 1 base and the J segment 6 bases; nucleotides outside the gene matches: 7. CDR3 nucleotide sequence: TGTGCCAGCAGCTTAGTGGTCCTAGCGGGAGTGGATACGCAGTATTTT. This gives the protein CASSLVVLAGVDTQYF. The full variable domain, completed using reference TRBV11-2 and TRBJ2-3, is EAGVAQSPRYKIIEKRQSVAFWCNPISGHATLYWYQQILGQGPKLLIQFQNNGVVDDSQLPKDRFSAERLKGVDSTLKIQPAKLEDSAVYLCASSLVVLAGVDTQYFGPGTRLTVL.

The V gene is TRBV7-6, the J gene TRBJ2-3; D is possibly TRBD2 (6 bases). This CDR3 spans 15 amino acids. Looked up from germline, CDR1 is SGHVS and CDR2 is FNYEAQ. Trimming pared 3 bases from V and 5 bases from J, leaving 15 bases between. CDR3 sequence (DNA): TGTGCCAGCAGCTTGTCCGGCTCCGGGGGAGATACGCAGTATTTT. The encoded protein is CASSLSGSGGDTQYF. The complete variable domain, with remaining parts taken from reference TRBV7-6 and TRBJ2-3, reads GAGVSQSPRYKVTKRGQDVALRCDPISGHVSLYWYRQALGQGPEFLTYFNYEAQQDKSGLPNDRFSAERPEGSISTLTIQRTEQRDSAMYRCASSLSGSGGDTQYFGPGTRLTVL.

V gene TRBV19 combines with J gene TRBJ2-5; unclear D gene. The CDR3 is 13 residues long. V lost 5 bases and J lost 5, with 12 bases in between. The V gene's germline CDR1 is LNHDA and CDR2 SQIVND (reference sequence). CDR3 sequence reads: CASSGLSGETQYF. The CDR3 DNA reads TGTGCCAGTAGTGGCTTATCTGGTGAGACCCAGTACTTC.

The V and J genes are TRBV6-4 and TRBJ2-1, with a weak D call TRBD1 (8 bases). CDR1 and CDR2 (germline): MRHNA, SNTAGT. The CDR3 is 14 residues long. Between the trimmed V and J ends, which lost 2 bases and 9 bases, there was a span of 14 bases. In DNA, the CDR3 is TGTGCCAGCAGTGACGGACAGGGCGGGAGTGAGCAGTTCTTC. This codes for CASSDGQGGSEQFF.

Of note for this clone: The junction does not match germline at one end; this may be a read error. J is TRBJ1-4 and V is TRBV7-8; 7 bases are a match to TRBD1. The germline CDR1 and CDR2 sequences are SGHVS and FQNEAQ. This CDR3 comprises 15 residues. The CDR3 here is CASSLYPLTGILVGF. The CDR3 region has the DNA TGTGCCAGCAGCTTATACCCACTGACAGGGATCCTTGTAGGTTTT. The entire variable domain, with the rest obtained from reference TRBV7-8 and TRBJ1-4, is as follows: GAGVSQSPRYKVAKRGQDVALRCDPISGHVSLFWYQQALGQGPEFLTYFQNEAQLDKSGLPSDRFFAERPEGSVSTLKIQRTQQEDSAVYLCASSLYPLTGILVGFGSGTQLSVL.

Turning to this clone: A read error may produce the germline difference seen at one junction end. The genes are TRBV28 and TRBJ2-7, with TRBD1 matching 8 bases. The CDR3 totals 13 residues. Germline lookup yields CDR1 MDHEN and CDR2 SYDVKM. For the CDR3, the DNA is TGTGCCAGCAGTGCCGGACAGGGTGGGCTATCGCACTTC. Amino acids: CASSAGQGGLSHF. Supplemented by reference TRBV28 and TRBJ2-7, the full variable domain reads DVKVTQSSRYLVKRTGEKVFLECVQDMDHENMFWYRQDPGLGLRLIYFSYDVKMKEKGDIPEGYSVSREKKERFSLILESASTNQTSMYLCASSAGQGGLSHFGPGTRLTVT.

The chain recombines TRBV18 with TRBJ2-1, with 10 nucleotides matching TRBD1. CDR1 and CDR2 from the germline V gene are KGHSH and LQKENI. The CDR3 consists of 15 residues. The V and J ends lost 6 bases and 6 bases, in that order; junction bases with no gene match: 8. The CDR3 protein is CASSRGQGEFNEQFF. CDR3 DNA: TGTGCCAGCTCGCGCGGACAGGGGGAATTCAATGAGCAGTTCTTC.

The CDR3 reads CASSSLGAGGNTEAFF. For the CDR3, the DNA is TGTGCCAGCTCCTCCCTGGGTGCAGGGGGGAACACTGAAGCTTTCTTT. The rearrangement joins TRBV27 to TRBJ1-1; 7 nucleotides match TRBD1. This CDR3 is built from 16 residues. Germline V gene data show CDR1 as MNHEY and CDR2 as SMNVEV (reference sequence). The V segment lost 8 bases and the J segment 1 base; nucleotides outside the gene matches: 13.

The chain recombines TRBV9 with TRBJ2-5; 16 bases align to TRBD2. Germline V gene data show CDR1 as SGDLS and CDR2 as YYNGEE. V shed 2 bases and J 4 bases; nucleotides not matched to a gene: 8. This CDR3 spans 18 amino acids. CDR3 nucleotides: TGTGCCAGCAGCGTCGGGACTAGCGGGAGGGAAAGAGGAGAGACCCAGTACTTC. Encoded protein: CASSVGTSGRERGETQYF. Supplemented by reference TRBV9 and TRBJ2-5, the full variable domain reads DSGVTQTPKHLITATGQRVTLRCSPRSGDLSVYWYQQSLDQGLQFLIQYYNGEERAKGNILERFSAQQFPDLHSELNLSSLELGDSALYFCASSVGTSGRERGETQYFGPGTRLLVL.

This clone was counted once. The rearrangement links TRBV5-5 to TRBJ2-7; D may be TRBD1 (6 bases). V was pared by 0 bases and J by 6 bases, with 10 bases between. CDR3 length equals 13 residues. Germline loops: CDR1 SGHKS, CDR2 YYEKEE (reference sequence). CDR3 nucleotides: TGTGCCAGCAGCTTGGAGTCAGGGGTCGAGCAGTACTTC. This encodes CASSLESGVEQYF.

The CDR3 here is CASSLVAGAWNEQFF. CDR3 sequence (DNA): TGCGCCAGCAGCTTGGTAGCGGGAGCTTGGAATGAGCAGTTCTTC. The J gene is TRBJ2-1, the V gene TRBV5-1; TRBD2 matches at 9 bases. This CDR3 is 15 amino acids long. CDR1 is SGHRS and CDR2 is YFSETQ in the germline V gene. V gave up 0 bases and J gave up 7 bases; unmatched junction bases: 5.

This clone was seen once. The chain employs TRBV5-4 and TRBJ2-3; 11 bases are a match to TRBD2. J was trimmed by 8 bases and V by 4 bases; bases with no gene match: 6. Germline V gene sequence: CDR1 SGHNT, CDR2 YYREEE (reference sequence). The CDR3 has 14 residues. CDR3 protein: CASSLSSGRSTQYF. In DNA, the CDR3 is TGTGCCAGCAGCCTATCTAGCGGGAGGAGTACGCAGTATTTT.

CDR3 DNA sequence: TGCGCCAGCAGCCAAGATAGGACAGTTAACTATGGCTACACCTTC. As protein: CASSQDRTVNYGYTF. The chain couples TRBV4-3 to TRBJ1-2; D possibly corresponds to TRBD1 (6 bases). V lost 0 bases to trimming and J lost 1 base, with 9 bases between them. Germline V gives CDR1 LGHNA, CDR2 YSLEER. This CDR3 is 15 amino acids long.

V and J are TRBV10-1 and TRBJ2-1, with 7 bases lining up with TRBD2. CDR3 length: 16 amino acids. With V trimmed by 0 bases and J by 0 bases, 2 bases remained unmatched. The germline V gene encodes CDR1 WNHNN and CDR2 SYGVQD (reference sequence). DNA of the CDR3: TGCGCCAGCAGTGAGTCGGGGGGGAGCTCCTACAATGAGCAGTTCTTC. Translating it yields CASSESGGSSYNEQFF.